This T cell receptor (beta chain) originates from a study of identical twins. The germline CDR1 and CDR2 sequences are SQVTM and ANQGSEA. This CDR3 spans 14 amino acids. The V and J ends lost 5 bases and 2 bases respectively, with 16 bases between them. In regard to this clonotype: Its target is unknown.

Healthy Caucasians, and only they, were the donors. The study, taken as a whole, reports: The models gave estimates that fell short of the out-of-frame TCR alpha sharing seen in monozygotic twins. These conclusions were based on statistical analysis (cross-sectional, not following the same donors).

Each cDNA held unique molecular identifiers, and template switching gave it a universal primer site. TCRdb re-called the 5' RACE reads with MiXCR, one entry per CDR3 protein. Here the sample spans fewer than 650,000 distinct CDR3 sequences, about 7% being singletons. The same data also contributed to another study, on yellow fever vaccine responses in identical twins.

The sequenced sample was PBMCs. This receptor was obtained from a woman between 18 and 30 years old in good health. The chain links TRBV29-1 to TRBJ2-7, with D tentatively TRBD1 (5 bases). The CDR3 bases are TGCAGCGTTTGGGGCCAGGACGGTGCCTACGAGCAGTACTTC. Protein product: CSVWGQDGAYEQYF.